This T cell receptor beta chain emerged from a study of spatial heterogeneity in lung cancer. Background on the study: Sequencing consistently turned up more beta-chain sequences than alpha-chain sequences. The average count in raw reads for each unique TCR and UMI combination exceeded nine appearances.

Single TCR cDNA molecules each had their own unique molecular identifier. In TCRdb, the 5' RACE reads were re-called with MiXCR into one record per CDR3 protein. The sample yields 45,000 to 65,000 distinct CDR3 sequences, around 7% seen once. This clonotype was recorded many times. The antigen remains undetermined. Notes on the study in general: Resection blood, more than follow-up blood, showed ubiquitous expanded tumor TCRs.

Time point described: sample taken at primary tumor resection. Whole RNA obtained from tumor, nontumor lung or frozen PBMC underwent sequencing without sorting. This receptor was obtained from a female donor with early-stage non-small cell lung cancer. The starting material was PBMCs, obtained at surgery.

The CDR3, as DNA: TGTGCCAGCAGTCCCCGACTAGCGGGGTACACAGATACGCAGTATTTT. Its translation is CASSPRLAGYTDTQYF. V usage is TRBV28 and J usage is TRBJ2-3; 11 positions agree with TRBD2. The CDR3 loop spans 16 amino acids. Germline CDR1 is MDHEN and CDR2 is SYDVKM. Trimming at V came to 5 bases and at J to 2 bases, leaving 6 bases not matched to a gene.